The TCR beta chain described here comes from a study of response to subunit inactivated influenza vaccine. Via MiXCR, TCRdb re-called the RT-PCR reads, giving one row per CDR3 protein. The table shows about 520,000 distinct CDR3 sequences, with approximately 7.3% occurring only once. Trimming left V 2 bases short and J 4 bases short, with 4 bases between. CDR3 length: 13 residues. CDR1 KGHDR and CDR2 SFDVKD come from the germline V gene. About this clonotype: Antigen specificity is unknown.

Study-wide findings and caveats: Each seasonal influenza vaccination, the authors suggested, recruits few new T cells.

The sequence derives from a man aged 50 to 69 who received an inactivated influenza vaccine. The V gene is TRBV24-1, the J gene TRBJ1-4; D remains unclear. This material consisted of PBMCs from blood, taken less than 30 months after vaccination. The DNA of the CDR3 is TGTGCCACCAGTGATTGGAGTAATGAAAAACTGTTTTTT. This translates into CATSDWSNEKLFF.